This T cell receptor (beta chain) was obtained from a study of blood T cell repertoires in COVID-19. Background on the study: PBMCs, B-cell-depleted T cells, or T cells provided the cDNA or gDNA that made up the material.

Clones were read by immunoSEQ multiplex PCR, and TCRdb kept only the in-frame ones, dropping some. Of under 200,000 clones in the sample, about four fifths were seen once. This CDR3 spans 13 amino acids. Germline assignment: CDR1 WNHNN and CDR2 SYGVQD (reference sequence). Trimming took 4 bases from V and 3 from J, leaving 9 bases between them. The chain recombines TRBV10-1 with TRBJ2-5; D gene ambiguous. What was sequenced was peripheral blood. The sequence was collected from a woman aged 55-69 years with COVID-19, enrolled during active disease. CDR3 in amino acids: CASSAQIKETQYF. In DNA, the CDR3 is TGCGCCAGCAGTGCGCAGATTAAAGAGACCCAGTACTTC.